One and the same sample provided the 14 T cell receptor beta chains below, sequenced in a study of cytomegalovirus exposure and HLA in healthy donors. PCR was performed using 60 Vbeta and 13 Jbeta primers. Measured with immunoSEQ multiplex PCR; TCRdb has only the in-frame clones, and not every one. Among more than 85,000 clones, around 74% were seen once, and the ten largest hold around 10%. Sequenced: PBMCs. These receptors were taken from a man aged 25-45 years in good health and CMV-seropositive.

The CDR3 region has the DNA TGTGCCAGCCGACAGGGAGGTGGGGCCAACGTCCTGACTTTC. It is translated as CASRQGGGANVLTF. The chain combines TRBV2 with TRBJ2-6; perhaps TRBD1 as D (7 bases). Germline V CDR1 and CDR2: SNHLY, FYNNEI. With 8 bases removed from V and 3 bases from J, the gap between germline ends came to 11 bases. The CDR3 extends over 14 amino acids.

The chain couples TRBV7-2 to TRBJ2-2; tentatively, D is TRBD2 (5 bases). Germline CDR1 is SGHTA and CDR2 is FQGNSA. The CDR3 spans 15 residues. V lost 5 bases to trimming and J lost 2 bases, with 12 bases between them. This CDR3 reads CASSRGSGNTGELFF. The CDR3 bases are TGTGCCAGCAGCAGAGGGAGCGGAAACACCGGGGAGCTGTTTTTT.

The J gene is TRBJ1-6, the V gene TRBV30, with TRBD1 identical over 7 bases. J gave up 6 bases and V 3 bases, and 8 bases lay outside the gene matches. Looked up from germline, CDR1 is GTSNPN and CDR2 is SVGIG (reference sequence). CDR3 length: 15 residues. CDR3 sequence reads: CAWRRGGPFNSPLHF. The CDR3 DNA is TGTGCCTGGAGGAGAGGGGGCCCTTTTAATTCACCCCTCCACTTT.

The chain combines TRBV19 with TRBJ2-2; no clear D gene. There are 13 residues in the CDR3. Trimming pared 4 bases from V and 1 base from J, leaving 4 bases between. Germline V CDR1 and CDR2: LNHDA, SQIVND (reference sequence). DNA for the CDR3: TGTGCCAGTAGTAATAAGAACACCGGGGAGCTGTTTTTT. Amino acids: CASSNKNTGELFF.

CDR3 in DNA: TGCGCCAGCAGCTTAGAAGCAGGGGCTGGAAACACCATATATTTT. It translates to CASSLEAGAGNTIYF. V is TRBV5-1 and J is TRBJ1-3; tentatively, D is TRBD1 (6 bases). Germline lookup yields CDR1 SGHRS and CDR2 YFSETQ. This CDR3 is built from 15 residues. Trimming pared 2 bases from V and 2 bases from J, leaving 11 bases between. The full variable domain, with the rest looked up from reference TRBV5-1 and TRBJ1-3, is KAGVTQTPRYLIKTRGQQVTLSCSPISGHRSVSWYQQTPGQGLQFLFEYFSETQRNKGNFPGRFSGRQFSNSRSEMNVSTLELGDSALYLCASSLEAGAGNTIYFGEGSWLTVV.

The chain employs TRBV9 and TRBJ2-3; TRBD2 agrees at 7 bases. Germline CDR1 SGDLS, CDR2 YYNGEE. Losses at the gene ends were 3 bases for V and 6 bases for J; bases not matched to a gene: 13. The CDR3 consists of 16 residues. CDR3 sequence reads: CASSAGGSRRADTQYF. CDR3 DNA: TGTGCCAGCAGCGCGGGGGGTTCTAGGCGTGCTGATACGCAGTATTTT.

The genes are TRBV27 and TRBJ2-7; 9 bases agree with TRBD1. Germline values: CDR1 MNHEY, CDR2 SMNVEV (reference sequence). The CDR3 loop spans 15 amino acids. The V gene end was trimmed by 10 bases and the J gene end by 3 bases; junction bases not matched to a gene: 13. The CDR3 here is CANRPRDRENYEQYF. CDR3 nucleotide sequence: TGTGCCAACCGCCCCCGGGACAGGGAAAACTACGAGCAGTACTTC.

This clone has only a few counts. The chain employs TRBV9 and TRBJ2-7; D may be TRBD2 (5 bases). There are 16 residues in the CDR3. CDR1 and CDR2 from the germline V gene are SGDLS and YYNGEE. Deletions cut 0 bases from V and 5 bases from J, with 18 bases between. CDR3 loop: CASSVGLLKSRHEQYF. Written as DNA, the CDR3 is TGTGCCAGCAGCGTAGGACTACTCAAGTCCCGACACGAGCAGTACTTC.

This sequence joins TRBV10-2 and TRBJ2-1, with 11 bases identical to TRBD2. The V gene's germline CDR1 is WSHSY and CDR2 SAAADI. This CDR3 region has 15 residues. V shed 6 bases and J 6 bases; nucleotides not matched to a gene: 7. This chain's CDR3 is CASSTLAGGPNEQFF. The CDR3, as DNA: TGCGCCAGCAGCACCCTAGCGGGGGGCCCCAATGAGCAGTTCTTC.

The CDR3 nucleotides read TGTGCCAGCAGCTTAGTCGACACTGAAGCTTTCTTT. Translated, it gives CASSLVDTEAFF. The chain recombines TRBV7-9 with TRBJ1-1; D is undetermined. The V end lost 1 base, the J end lost 3 bases, and 3 bases lay between the germline ends. Looked up from germline, CDR1 is SEHNR and CDR2 is FQNEAQ (reference sequence). CDR3 length equals 12 residues.

CDR3 residues: CASSYSRRANEKLFF. CDR3 DNA sequence: TGTGCCAGCAGTTACTCAAGAAGAGCTAATGAAAAACTGTTTTTT. V gene TRBV6-5 combines with J gene TRBJ1-4; D gene ambiguous. Trimming pared 0 bases from V and 3 bases from J, leaving 8 bases between. Germline V gene data show CDR1 as MNHEY and CDR2 as SVGAGI. The CDR3 is 15 residues long.

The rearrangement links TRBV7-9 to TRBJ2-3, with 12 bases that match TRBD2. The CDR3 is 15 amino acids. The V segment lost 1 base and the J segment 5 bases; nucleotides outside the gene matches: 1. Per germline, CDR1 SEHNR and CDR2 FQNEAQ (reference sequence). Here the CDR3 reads CASSLGTSGVDTQYF. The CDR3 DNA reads TGTGCCAGCAGCTTAGGGACTAGCGGGGTAGATACGCAGTATTTT.

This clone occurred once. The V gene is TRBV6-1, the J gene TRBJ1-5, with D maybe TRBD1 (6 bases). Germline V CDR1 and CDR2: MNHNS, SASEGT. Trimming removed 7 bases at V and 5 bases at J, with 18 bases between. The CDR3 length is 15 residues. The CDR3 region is CASTKSEQGYQPQHF. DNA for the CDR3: TGTGCCAGCACCAAATCTGAACAGGGCTATCAGCCCCAGCATTTT.

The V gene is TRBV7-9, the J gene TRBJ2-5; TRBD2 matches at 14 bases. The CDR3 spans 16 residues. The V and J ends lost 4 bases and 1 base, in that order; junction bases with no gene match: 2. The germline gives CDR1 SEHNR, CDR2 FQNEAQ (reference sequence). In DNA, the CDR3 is TGTGCCAGCAGCTCGGGACTAGCGGGGGCCCAAGAGACCCAGTACTTC. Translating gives CASSSGLAGAQETQYF.